The 6 T cell receptor beta chains below were found in one sample sequenced in a study of T cell responses to AZD1222 COVID-19 vaccine. Sequenced by immunoSEQ multiplex PCR; TCRdb stores in-frame clones only, minus some. The sample carries more than 90,000 clones, less than 95% recorded once. Sequenced material: peripheral blood, taken on day 0 of AZD1222 vaccination. The receptors were gathered from an adult in good health.

The V gene is TRBV7-9, the J gene TRBJ1-1, with 7 bases identical to TRBD1. Germline V gene lookup returns CDR1 SEHNR and CDR2 FQNEAQ (reference sequence). Trimming at V came to 5 bases and at J to 5 bases, leaving 2 bases not matched to a gene. This CDR3 has 12 residues. The CDR3 is CASSPGQTEAFF. DNA for the CDR3: TGTGCCAGCAGCCCGGGACAGACTGAAGCTTTCTTT.

The CDR3 loop is CASSLVSGGNNEQFF. The CDR3 coding sequence is TGTGCCAGCAGCTTAGTTTCCGGGGGTAACAATGAGCAGTTCTTC. This chain joins TRBV7-9 and TRBJ2-1; D perhaps matches TRBD2 (6 bases). CDR1 and CDR2 from the germline V gene are SEHNR and FQNEAQ (reference sequence). CDR3 length: 15 residues. Between the trimmed V and J ends, which lost 1 base and 5 bases, there was a span of 12 bases.

The CDR3 bases are TGTGCCAGCAGCTTAAAGAGGGCTAGACTAGGAGGGTCAGATACGCAGTATTTT. Translated, it gives CASSLKRARLGGSDTQYF. The gene calls are TRBV7-9 and TRBJ2-3; possibly TRBD2 for D (6 bases). The CDR3 is made up of 18 amino acids. The germline gives CDR1 SEHNR, CDR2 FQNEAQ (reference sequence). Trimming took 2 bases from V and 4 from J, leaving 22 bases between them.

This clone turned up a few times. CDR3 amino acids: CASSIGLSEDTDTQYF. The CDR3 DNA sequence: TGTGCCAGTAGTATAGGATTATCGGAGGACACAGATACGCAGTATTTT. V gene TRBV19 combines with J gene TRBJ2-3; D might be TRBD2 (5 bases). Germline V lookup: CDR1 LNHDA, CDR2 SQIVND (reference sequence). Trimming left V 1 base short and J 2 bases short, with 13 bases between. The CDR3 spans 16 residues.

The CDR3 region has the DNA TGCGCCAGCAGCTCACAGGGATCCACAGATACGCAGTATTTT. Translating it yields CASSSQGSTDTQYF. The chain combines TRBV5-1 with TRBJ2-3; TRBD1 might be the D (6 bases). Germline V gene lookup returns CDR1 SGHRS and CDR2 YFSETQ. Trimming shortened V by 3 bases and J by 2 bases, and 10 bases separated the two germline ends. CDR3 length: 14 amino acids.

This clone was picked up a small number of times. The V call is TRBV28, the J call TRBJ1-3, with D uncertain. Germline V gene lookup returns CDR1 MDHEN and CDR2 SYDVKM. This CDR3 has 15 amino acids. Trimming took off 2 bases at V and 2 bases at J, with 10 bases between the two ends. The CDR3 nucleotides are TGTGCCAGCAGTTTACGGGGTAACGCTGGAAACACCATATATTTT. It specifies CASSLRGNAGNTIYF.